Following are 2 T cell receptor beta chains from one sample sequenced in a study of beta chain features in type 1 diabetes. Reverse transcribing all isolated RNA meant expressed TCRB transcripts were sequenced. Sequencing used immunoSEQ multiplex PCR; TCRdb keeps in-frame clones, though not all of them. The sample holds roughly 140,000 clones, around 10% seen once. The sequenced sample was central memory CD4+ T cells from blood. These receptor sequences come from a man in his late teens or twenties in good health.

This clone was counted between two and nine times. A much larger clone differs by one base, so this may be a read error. The CDR3 here is CASSPTGTNTGELFF. The CDR3 region has the DNA TGTGCCAGCAGCCCGACAGGGACGAACACCGGGGAGCTGTTTTTT. The chain uses TRBV11-2 and TRBJ2-2, with 7 bases fitting TRBD1. The germline V gene has CDR1 SGHAT and CDR2 FQNNGV. The CDR3 sequence is 15 residues long. The V segment lost 5 bases and the J segment 0 bases; nucleotides outside the gene matches: 3.

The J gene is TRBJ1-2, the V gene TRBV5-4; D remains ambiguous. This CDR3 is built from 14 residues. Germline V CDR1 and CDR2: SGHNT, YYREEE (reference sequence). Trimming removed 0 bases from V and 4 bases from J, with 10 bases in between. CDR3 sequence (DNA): TGTGCCAGCAGCTTGGATCCCCCGGGCTATGGCTACACCTTC. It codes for CASSLDPPGYGYTF.